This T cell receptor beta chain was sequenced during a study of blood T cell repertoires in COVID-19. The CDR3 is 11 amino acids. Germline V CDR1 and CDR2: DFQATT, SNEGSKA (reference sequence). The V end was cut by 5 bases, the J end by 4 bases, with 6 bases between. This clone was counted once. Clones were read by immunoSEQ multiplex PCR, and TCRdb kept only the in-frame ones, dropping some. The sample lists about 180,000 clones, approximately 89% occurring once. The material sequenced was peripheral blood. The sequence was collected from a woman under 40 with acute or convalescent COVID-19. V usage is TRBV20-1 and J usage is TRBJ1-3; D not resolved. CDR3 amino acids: CSAFGGNTIYF. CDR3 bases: TGCAGTGCTTTCGGGGGAAACACCATATATTTT.